A selection of T cell receptor beta chains follows, all from one sample in a study of identical twins. TCRdb passed the 5' RACE reads through MiXCR, listing each CDR3 protein once. This table holds 700,000 to 950,000 distinct CDR3 sequences, about 12% found once. These same records also appear under a second study, on yellow fever vaccine responses in identical twins.

What was sequenced was PBMCs. These receptors came from a woman in her late teens or twenties in good health. Each CDR3 is given with its conserved first and last residue. A D gene is named only where the DNA matches it firmly. Clone size, where shown, is once, few, many, or a class for clones that have expanded.

- | TRBJ2-5 | - | TRBV5-5 | CASSPKGPQGVQETQYF | TGTGCCAGCAGTCCAAAGGGACCTCAAGGGGTCCAAGAGACCCAGTACTTC
- | TRBJ2-5 | TRBD2 | TRBV4-2 | CASSQEEAVAGAAETQYF | TGTGCCAGCAGCCAAGAGGAGGCGGTAGCGGGGGCGGCAGAGACCCAGTACTTC
few | TRBJ2-2 | TRBD1 | TRBV2 | CASSDTGGRTGELFF | TGTGCCAGCAGTGATACAGGGGGCCGTACCGGGGAGCTGTTTTTT
- | TRBJ1-1 | - | TRBV6-5 | CASSYNRDRPLNTEAFF | TGTGCCAGCAGTTACAACCGGGACCGACCTTTGAACACTGAAGCTTTCTTT
many | TRBJ2-7 | - | TRBV27 | CASSPRRSSYEQYF | TGTGCCAGCAGTCCCCGGCGGAGCTCCTACGAGCAGTACTTC
few | TRBJ2-5 | - | TRBV5-4 | CASSRVVEETQYF | TGTGCCAGCAGCCGGGTCGTGGAAGAGACCCAGTACTTC
few | TRBJ2-5 | TRBD2 | TRBV20-1 | CSPTSGGETQYF | TGCAGTCCAACTAGCGGGGGAGAGACCCAGTACTTC
- | TRBJ2-5 | - | TRBV3-1 | CASITQGLETQYF | TGTGCCAGCATAACTCAGGGGCTGGAGACCCAGTACTTC
many | TRBJ1-2 | - | TRBV5-1 | CASSLIQNYGYTF | TGCGCCAGCAGCTTGATACAGAACTATGGCTACACCTTC
few | TRBJ2-7 | TRBD2 | TRBV7-9 | CASSLTSGRSYEQYF | TGTGCCAGCAGTCTGACTAGCGGGAGGTCCTACGAGCAGTACTTC
- | TRBJ1-6 | TRBD1 | TRBV5-1 | CASSLAGQGRNSPLHF | TGCGCCAGCAGCTTGGCCGGACAGGGGAGGAATTCACCCCTCCACTTT
many | TRBJ2-6 | - | TRBV3-1 | CASSLQGSGANVLTF | TGTGCCAGCAGCCTCCAGGGGTCTGGGGCCAACGTCCTGACTTTC
few | TRBJ2-1 | - | TRBV29-1 | CSAESPETLASQFF | TGCAGCGCCGAATCCCCCGAAACCCTCGCGTCGCAGTTCTTC
- | TRBJ1-1 | - | TRBV10-2 | CASSDRSQRAEAFF | TGCGCCAGCAGTGACAGGTCTCAGCGCGCTGAAGCTTTCTTT
few | TRBJ2-3 | TRBD2 | TRBV6-2/TRBV6-3 | CASSYPSGSITDTQYF | TGTGCCAGCAGTTACCCTAGCGGGAGTATCACAGATACGCAGTATTTT
- | TRBJ2-1 | - | TRBV24-1 | CATSDPLGRSYNEQFF | TGTGCCACCAGTGACCCGCTGGGACGGTCCTACAATGAGCAGTTCTTC
- | TRBJ2-1 | - | TRBV28 | CASRWGGFYNEQFF | TGTGCCAGCAGGTGGGGGGGCTTCTACAATGAGCAGTTCTTC
few | TRBJ2-4 | - | TRBV20-1 | CSADQGGALGKNIQYF | TGCAGTGCGGACCAGGGGGGGGCGCTGGGCAAAAACATTCAGTACTTC
many | TRBJ2-7 | - | TRBV9 | CASSPGTDSYEQYF | TGTGCCAGCAGCCCAGGGACTGATTCCTACGAGCAGTACTTC
many | TRBJ2-5 | - | TRBV12-3/TRBV12-4 | CASTPRPEGETQYF | TGTGCCAGCACCCCAAGACCCGAAGGCGAGACCCAGTACTTC
- | TRBJ1-1 | - | TRBV6-6 | CASSLKVSEAFF | TGTGCCAGCTCGCTCAAGGTTTCTGAAGCTTTCTTT
- | TRBJ2-5 | - | TRBV28 | CASSLETRQETQYF | TGTGCCAGCAGTCTAGAAACTAGGCAAGAGACCCAGTACTTC
- | TRBJ2-7 | TRBD2 | TRBV7-9 | CASSPGASGSYEQYF | TGTGCCAGCAGCCCAGGAGCTAGCGGATCCTACGAGCAGTACTTC
few | TRBJ2-1 | TRBD1 | TRBV12-3/TRBV12-4 | CASSPGTATGYRQFF | TGTGCCAGCAGCCCTGGGACAGCGACAGGGTATAGGCAGTTCTTC